The entry below describes one T cell receptor beta chain. The antigen remains undetermined. V lost 1 base to trimming and J lost 3 bases, with 13 bases between them. This CDR3 region has 15 residues. Germline values: CDR1 SGHRS, CDR2 YFSETQ. The data derive from a study of CD8+ T cells in alopecia areata. For the study at large: A 6-month period off drug followed tofacitinib, which lasted 6 to 18 months. Study results and limitations: It was less clear whether patients shared TCRs than it was in mice, possibly because of HLA. Among the 100 top clones, expanded CD8+ clones, like scalp clonality, were significantly decreased by tofacitinib.

The treatment is: oral pan-JAK inhibitor, 5-10 mg twice daily. Reverse transcribed after extraction, RNA yielded cDNA as the sequencing template. This table comes from immunoSEQ multiplex PCR, and its TCRdb copy is limited to in-frame clones, with some not included. The repertoire holds more than 95,000 clones, over 60% seen once, with 5.7% in the top ten. The material sequenced was CD4+ T cells sorted from blood, taken at week 4, from a patient treated with tofacitinib. The V and J genes are TRBV5-1 and TRBJ1-1; D is uncertain. The TCR was taken from a human donor with alopecia areata. The DNA of the CDR3 is TGCGCCAGCAGCTTGCTTTGGAAATCGGACACTGAAGCTTTCTTT. It yields the protein CASSLLWKSDTEAFF.